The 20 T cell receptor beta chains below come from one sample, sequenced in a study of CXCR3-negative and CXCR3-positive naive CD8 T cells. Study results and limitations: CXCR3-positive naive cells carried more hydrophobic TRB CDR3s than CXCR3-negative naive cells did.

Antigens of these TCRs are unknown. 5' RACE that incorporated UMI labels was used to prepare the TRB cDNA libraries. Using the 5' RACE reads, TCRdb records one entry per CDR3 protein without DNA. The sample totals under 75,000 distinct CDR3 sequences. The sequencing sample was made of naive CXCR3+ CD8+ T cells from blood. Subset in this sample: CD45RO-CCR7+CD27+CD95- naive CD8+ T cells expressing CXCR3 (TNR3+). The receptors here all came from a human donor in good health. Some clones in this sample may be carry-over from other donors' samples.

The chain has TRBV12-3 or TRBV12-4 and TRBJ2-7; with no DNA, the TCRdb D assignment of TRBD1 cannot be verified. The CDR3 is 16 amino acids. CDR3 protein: CASSDSLGQGRYEQYF.

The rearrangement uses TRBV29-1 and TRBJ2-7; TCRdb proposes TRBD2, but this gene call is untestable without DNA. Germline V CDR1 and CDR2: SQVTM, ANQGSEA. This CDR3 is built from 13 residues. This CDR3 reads CSVVGGPSYEQYF.

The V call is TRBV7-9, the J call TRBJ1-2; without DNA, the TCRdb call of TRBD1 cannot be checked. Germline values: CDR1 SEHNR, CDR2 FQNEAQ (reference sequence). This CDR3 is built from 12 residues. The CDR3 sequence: CASSLVPGGYTF.

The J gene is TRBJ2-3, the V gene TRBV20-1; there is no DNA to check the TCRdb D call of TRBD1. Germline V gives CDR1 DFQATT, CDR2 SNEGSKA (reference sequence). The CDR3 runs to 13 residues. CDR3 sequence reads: CSARQGGTDTQYF.

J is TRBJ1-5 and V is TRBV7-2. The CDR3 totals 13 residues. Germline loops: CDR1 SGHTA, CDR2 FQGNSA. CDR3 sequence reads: CASSLPNYQPQHF.

The CDR3 spells CASSQASPLNTGELFF. This chain uses TRBV14 with TRBJ2-2; TCRdb gives TRBD2 as the D gene, but with no DNA this cannot be confirmed. Per the germline V gene, CDR1 is SGHDN and CDR2 is FVKESK. The CDR3 totals 16 residues.

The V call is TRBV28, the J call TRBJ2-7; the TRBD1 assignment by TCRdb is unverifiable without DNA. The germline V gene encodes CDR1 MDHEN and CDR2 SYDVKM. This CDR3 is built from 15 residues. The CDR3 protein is CASSFPQGGSYEQYF.

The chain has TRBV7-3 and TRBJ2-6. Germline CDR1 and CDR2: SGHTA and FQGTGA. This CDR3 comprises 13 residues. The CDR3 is CASSYPGANVLTF.

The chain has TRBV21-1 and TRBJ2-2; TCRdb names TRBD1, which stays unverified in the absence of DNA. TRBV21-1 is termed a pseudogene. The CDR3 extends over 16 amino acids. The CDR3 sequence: CASSKDRAANTGELFF.

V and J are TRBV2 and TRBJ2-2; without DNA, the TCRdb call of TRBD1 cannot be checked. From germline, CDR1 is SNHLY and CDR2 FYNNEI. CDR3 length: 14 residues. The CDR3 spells CASGGGPGTGELFF.

The CDR3 loop is CASSLDYGRNEKLFF. This chain uses TRBV7-7 with TRBJ1-4; TCRdb gives TRBD1 as the D gene, but with no DNA this cannot be confirmed. The CDR3 loop spans 15 amino acids. Germline CDR1 reads SSHAT; CDR2 reads FNYEAQ (reference sequence).

CDR3 amino acids: CASSWGQGTTSVYEQYF. The chain combines TRBV5-5 with TRBJ2-7; TCRdb reports TRBD1, a call that lacks DNA to check it against. Germline loops: CDR1 SGHKS, CDR2 YYEKEE (reference sequence). This CDR3 comprises 17 residues.

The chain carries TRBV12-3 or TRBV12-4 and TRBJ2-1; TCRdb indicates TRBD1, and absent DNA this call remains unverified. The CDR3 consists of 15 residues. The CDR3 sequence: CASSLVEALGNEQFF.

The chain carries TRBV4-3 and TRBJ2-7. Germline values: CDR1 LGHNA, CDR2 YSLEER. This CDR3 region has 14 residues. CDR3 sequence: CASSQGVGSYEQYF.

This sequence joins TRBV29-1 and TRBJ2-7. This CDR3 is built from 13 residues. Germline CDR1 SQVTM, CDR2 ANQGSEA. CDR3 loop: CSVRPGSSYEQYF.

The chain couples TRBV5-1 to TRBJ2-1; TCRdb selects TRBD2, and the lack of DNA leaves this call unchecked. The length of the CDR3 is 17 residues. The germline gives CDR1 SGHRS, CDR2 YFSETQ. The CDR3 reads CASSPSPLAAEYNEQFF. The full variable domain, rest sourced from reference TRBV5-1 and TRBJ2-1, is KAGVTQTPRYLIKTRGQQVTLSCSPISGHRSVSWYQQTPGQGLQFLFEYFSETQRNKGNFPGRFSGRQFSNSRSEMNVSTLELGDSALYLCASSPSPLAAEYNEQFFGPGTRLTVL.

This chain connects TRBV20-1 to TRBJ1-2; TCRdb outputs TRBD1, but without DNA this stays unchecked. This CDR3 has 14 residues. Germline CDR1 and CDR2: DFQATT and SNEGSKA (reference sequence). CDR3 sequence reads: CSATRTGPWYGYTF.

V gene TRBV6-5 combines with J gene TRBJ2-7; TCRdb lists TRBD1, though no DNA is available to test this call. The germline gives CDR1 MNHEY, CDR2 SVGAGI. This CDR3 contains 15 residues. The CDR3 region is CASRLDRLASYEQYF.

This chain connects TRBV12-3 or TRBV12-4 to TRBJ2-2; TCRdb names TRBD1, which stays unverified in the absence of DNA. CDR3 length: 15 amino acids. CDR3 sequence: CASSWGTGNTGELFF.

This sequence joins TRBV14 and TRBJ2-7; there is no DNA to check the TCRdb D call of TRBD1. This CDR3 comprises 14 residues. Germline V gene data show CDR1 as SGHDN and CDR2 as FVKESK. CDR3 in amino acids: CASSLRGGPYEQYF. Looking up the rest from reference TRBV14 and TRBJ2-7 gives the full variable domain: EAGVTQFPSHSVIEKGQTVTLRCDPISGHDNLYWYRRVMGKEIKFLLHFVKESKQDESGMPNNRFLAERTGGTYSTLKVQPAELEDSGVYFCASSLRGGPYEQYFGPGTRLTVT.